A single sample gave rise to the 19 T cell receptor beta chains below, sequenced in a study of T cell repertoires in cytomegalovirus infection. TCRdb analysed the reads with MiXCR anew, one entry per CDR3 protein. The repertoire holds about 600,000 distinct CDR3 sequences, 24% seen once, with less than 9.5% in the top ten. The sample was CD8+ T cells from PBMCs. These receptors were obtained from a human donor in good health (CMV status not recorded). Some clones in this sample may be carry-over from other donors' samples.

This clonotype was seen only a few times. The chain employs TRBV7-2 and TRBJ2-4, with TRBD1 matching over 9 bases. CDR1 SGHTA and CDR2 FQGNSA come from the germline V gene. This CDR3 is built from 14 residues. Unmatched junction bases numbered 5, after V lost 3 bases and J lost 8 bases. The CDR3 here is CASSFPGQGDIQYF. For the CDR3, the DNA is TGTGCCAGCAGCTTCCCGGGACAGGGAGACATTCAGTACTTC. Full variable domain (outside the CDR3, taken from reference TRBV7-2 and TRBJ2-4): GAGVSQSPSNKVTEKGKDVELRCDPISGHTALYWYRQSLGQGLEFLIYFQGNSAPDKSGLPSDRFSAERTGGSVSTLTIQRTQQEDSAVYLCASSFPGQGDIQYFGAGTRLSVL.

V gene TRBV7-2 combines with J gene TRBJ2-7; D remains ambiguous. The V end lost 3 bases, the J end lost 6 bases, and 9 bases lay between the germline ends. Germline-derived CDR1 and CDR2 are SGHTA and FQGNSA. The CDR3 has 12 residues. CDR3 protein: CASSFIGREQYV. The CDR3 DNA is TGTGCCAGCAGCTTTATTGGGCGCGAGCAGTACGTC.

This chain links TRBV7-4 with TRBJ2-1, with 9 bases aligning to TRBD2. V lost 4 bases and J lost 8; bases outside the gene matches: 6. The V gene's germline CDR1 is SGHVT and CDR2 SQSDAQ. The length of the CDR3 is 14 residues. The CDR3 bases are TGTGCCAGCAGCTCGCAGCGGGGGGAGGATGAGCAGTTCTTC. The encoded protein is CASSSQRGEDEQFF.

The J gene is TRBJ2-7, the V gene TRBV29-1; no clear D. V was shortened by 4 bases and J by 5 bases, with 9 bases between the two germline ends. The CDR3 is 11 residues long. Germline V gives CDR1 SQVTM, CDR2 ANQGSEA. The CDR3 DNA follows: TGCAGCGTTGTGTGGGGTAACGAGCAGTACGTC. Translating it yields CSVVWGNEQYV.

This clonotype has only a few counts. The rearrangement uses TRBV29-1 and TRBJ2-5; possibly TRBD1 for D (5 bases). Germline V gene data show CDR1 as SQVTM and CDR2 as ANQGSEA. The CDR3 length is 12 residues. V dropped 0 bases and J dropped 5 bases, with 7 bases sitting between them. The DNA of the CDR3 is TGCAGCGTTGAAGATGGGGCGGAGACCCAGTACTTC. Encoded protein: CSVEDGAETQYF.

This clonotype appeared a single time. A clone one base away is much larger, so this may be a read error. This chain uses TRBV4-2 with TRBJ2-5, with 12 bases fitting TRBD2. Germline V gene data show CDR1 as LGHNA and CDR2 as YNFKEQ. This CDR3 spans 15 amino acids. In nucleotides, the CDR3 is TGTGTCAGCAGCCCGCTAGCGGGGGGGCTTGAGACCCAGTACTTC. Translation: CVSSPLAGGLETQYF.

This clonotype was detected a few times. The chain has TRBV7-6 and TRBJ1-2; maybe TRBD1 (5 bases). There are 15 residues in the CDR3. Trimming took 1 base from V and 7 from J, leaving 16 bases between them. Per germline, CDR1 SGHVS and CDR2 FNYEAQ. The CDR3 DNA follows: TGTGCCAGCAGCTTAGGTATAGGGACTCAACGTGGCTACACCTTC. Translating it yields CASSLGIGTQRGYTF.

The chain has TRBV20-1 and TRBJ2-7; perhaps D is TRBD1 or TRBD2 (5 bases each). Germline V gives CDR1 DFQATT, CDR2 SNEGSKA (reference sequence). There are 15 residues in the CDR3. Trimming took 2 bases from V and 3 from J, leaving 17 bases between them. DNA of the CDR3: TGCAGTGCTAGATCCGACCGGGACCCCTTCTACGAGCAGTACGTC. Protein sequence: CSARSDRDPFYEQYV.

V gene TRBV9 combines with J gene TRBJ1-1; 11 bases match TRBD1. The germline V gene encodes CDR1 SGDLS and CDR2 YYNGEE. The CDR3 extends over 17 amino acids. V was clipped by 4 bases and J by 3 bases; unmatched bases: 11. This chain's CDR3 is CASSPRDRGRKDTEAFF. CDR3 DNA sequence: TGTGCCAGCAGCCCCCGGGACAGGGGGAGGAAGGACACTGAAGCTTTCTTT.

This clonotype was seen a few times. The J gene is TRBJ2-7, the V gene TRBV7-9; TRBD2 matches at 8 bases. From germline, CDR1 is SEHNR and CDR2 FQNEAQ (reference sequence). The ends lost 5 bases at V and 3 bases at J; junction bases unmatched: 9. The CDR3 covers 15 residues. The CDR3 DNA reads TGTGCCAGCAGCCCAGCGACGGGGGGGAACTACGAGCAGTACTTC. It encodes CASSPATGGNYEQYF.

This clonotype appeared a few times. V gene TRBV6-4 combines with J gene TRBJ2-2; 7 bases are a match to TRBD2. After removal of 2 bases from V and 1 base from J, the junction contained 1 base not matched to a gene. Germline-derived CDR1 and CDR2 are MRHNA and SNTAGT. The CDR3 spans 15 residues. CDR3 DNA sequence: TGTGCCAGCAGTGACGGGGGGGAGAACACCGGGGAGCTGTTTTTT. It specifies CASSDGGENTGELFF.

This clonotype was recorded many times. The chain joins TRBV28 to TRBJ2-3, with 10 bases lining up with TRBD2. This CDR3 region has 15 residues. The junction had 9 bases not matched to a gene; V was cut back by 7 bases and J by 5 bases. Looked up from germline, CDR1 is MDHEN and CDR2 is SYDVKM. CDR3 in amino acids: CASTKAGGRRDTQYF. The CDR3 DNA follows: TGTGCCAGCACCAAAGCGGGGGGGCGTCGAGATACGCAGTATTTT.

The CDR3 DNA reads as TGCGCCAGCAGCCAACGGTGGGGGGACTACAATGAGCAGTTCTTC. Translated: CASSQRWGDYNEQFF. The chain links TRBV4-3 to TRBJ2-1, with a weak D call TRBD2 (6 bases). The CDR3 covers 15 residues. With 2 bases removed from V and 3 bases from J, the gap between germline ends came to 11 bases. Germline lookup yields CDR1 LGHNA and CDR2 YSLEER.

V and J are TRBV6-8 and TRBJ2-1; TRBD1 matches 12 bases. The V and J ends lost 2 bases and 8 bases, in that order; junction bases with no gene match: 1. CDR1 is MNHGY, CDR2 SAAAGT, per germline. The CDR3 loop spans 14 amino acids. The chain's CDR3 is CASSYGTGGHEQFF. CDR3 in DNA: TGTGCCAGCAGTTACGGGACAGGGGGCCATGAGCAGTTCTTC.

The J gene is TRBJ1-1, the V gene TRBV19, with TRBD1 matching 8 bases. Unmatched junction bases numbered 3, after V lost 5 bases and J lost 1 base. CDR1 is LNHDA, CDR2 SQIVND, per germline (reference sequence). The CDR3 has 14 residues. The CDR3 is CASSVGQANTEAFF. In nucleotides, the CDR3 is TGTGCCAGTAGTGTGGGACAGGCGAACACTGAAGCTTTCTTT. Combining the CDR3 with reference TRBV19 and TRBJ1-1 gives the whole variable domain DGGITQSPKYLFRKEGQNVTLSCEQNLNHDAMYWYRQDPGQGLRLIYYSQIVNDFQKGDIAEGYSVSREKKESFPLTVTSAQKNPTAFYLCASSVGQANTEAFFGQGTRLTVV.

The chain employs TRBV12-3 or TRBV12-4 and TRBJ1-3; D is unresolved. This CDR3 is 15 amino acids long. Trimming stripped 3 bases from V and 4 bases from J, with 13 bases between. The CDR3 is CASSFPPQYGNTIYF. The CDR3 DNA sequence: TGTGCCAGCAGTTTTCCCCCTCAGTACGGAAACACCATATATTTT.

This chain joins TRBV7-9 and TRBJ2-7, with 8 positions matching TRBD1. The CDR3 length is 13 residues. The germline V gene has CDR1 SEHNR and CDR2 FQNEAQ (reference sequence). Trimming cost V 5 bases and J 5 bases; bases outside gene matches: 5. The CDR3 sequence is CASSPRTGNEQYF. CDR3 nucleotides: TGTGCCAGCAGCCCAAGGACAGGGAACGAGCAGTACTTC.

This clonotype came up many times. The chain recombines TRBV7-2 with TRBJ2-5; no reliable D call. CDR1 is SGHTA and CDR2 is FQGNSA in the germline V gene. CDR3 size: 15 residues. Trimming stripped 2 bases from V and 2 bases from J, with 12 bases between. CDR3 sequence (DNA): TGTGCCAGCAGCTTAACCCCGGTAGCTCAAGAGACCCAGTACTTC. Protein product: CASSLTPVAQETQYF.

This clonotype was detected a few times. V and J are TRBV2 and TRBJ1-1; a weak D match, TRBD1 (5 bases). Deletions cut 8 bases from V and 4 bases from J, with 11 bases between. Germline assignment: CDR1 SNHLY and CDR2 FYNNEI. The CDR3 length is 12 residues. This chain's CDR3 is CASPSRATEAFF. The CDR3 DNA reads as TGTGCCAGCCCTAGCAGGGCCACTGAAGCTTTCTTT.